This T cell receptor (beta chain) was recovered during a study of cytomegalovirus exposure and HLA in healthy donors. Primers: 60 Vbeta forward and 13 Jbeta reverse. Some clones are missing from TCRdb's copy, which holds only in-frame ones; the method was immunoSEQ multiplex PCR. The repertoire holds approximately 150,000 clones, with around 67% as singletons. Germline values: CDR1 MDHEN, CDR2 SYDVKM. This CDR3 is 12 amino acids long. V lost 9 bases to trimming and J lost 11 bases, with 17 bases between them. The donors comprised healthy bone marrow donors. The source material was PBMCs. The clonotype originates from a woman aged 18-30 years in good health and CMV-seronegative. The chain combines TRBV28 with TRBJ1-5; D ambiguous. This chain's CDR3 is CASLNLGITQHF. CDR3 nucleotides: TGTGCCAGTTTGAACTTGGGCATCACCCAGCATTTT.